The rows below give T cell receptor beta chains drawn from one sample of a study of blood T cell repertoires in COVID-19. Sequencing used immunoSEQ multiplex PCR; TCRdb keeps in-frame clones, though not all of them. The sample has around 53,000 clones; about 81% are singletons. The source material was peripheral blood. Every receptor here comes from a man aged 65-85 years with active COVID-19. Each CDR3 is given with its conserved first and last residue. Each record gives: clone size, V gene, D gene, J gene, CDR3 DNA, CDR3 protein. A D gene is named only where the DNA matches it firmly. Size is omitted from some rows. Given values are once, few, many or a class for expanded clones.

-	TRBV15	-	TRBJ2-2	TGTGCCACCAGCAGACAGGGGCGCTACACCGGGGAGCTGTTTTTT	CATSRQGRYTGELFF
-	TRBV11-1	TRBD2	TRBJ2-7	TGTGCCAGCAGTTCTAACCTAGCGGGGGACTACGAGCAGTACTTC	CASSSNLAGDYEQYF
-	TRBV7-2	-	TRBJ2-1	TGTGCCAGCAGCTTAGAGGTCGACTATAGCTCCTACAATGAGCAGTTCTTC	CASSLEVDYSSYNEQFF
-	TRBV2	-	TRBJ1-5	TGTGCCAGCAGAATGGGGAGCGGCAATCAGCCCCAGCATTTT	CASRMGSGNQPQHF
-	TRBV28	TRBD1	TRBJ1-6	TGTGCCAGCTCGATAGGCGGGACAGGGATTGGGTCACCCCTCCACTTT	CASSIGGTGIGSPLHF
-	TRBV28	-	TRBJ2-5	TGTGCCAGCAGATTACAAGAGAGCCAGTACTTC	CASRLQESQYF
-	TRBV19	-	TRBJ2-2	TGTGCCAGTAGTCGGCAGGAGAACACCGGGGAGCTGTTTTTT	CASSRQENTGELFF
-	TRBV29-1	TRBD2	TRBJ2-1	TGCAGCGTCGCTACCGGGACTAGCGGGAGTAATGAGCAGTTCTTC	CSVATGTSGSNEQFF
once	TRBV12-5	TRBD1	TRBJ1-5	TGTGCTAGTGGTCCCGGACAGGGGCAGCCCCAGCATTTT	CASGPGQGQPQHF
once	TRBV5-1	-	TRBJ1-2	TGCGCCAGCAGCTTGGAGCAGTCGGCGGGGGGCTACACCTTC	CASSLEQSAGGYTF
-	TRBV24-1	-	TRBJ2-3	TGTGCCACCAGTGACCCCGGGTCACCCACAGATACGCAGTATTTT	CATSDPGSPTDTQYF
-	TRBV28	TRBD1	TRBJ1-2	TGTGCCAGCAGTTTCCAGGGGGATAACTATGGCTACACCTTC	CASSFQGDNYGYTF
-	TRBV6-5	TRBD1	TRBJ1-5	TGTGCCAGCACCCCCGGGACAGGGGGCAATCAGCCCCAGCATTTT	CASTPGTGGNQPQHF
-	TRBV25-1	TRBD2	TRBJ2-1	TGTGCCAGCAGTTTACTAGCGGGAGGTGATAATGAGCAGTTCTTC	CASSLLAGGDNEQFF
-	TRBV6-2/TRBV6-3	-	TRBJ2-5	TGTGCCAGCAGTTATTGGGAGCGGGCCCTTCAAGAGACCCAGTACTTC	CASSYWERALQETQYF
-	TRBV15	-	TRBJ2-1	TGTGCCACCAGCAGAGATAATCGTGACCAGCGGTTCTTC	CATSRDNRDQRFF
-	TRBV11-2	TRBD1	TRBJ1-4	TGTGCCAGCAGCCCAGGACAGGATTCAACTAATGAAAAACTGTTTTTT	CASSPGQDSTNEKLFF
-	TRBV18	-	TRBJ2-3	TGTGCCAGCTCACAGGTAGCGTATAGCACAGATACGCAGTATTTT	CASSQVAYSTDTQYF
few	TRBV30	-	TRBJ1-5	TGTGCCTGGAGTGTAGGAGCGTATAGCAATCAGCCCCAGCATTTT	CAWSVGAYSNQPQHF
-	TRBV9	TRBD1	TRBJ2-7	TGTGCCAGCAGCGCCACAGGGGACGAGCAGTACTTC	CASSATGDEQYF
-	TRBV5-4	TRBD1	TRBJ1-1	TGTGCCAGCAGCGTACAGGGGGGGAACGCTGAAGCTTTCTTT	CASSVQGGNAEAFF
-	TRBV6-5	TRBD1	TRBJ2-7	TGTGCCAGCAGTAAAAACAGGGGGCTCTACGAGCAGTACTTC	CASSKNRGLYEQYF
-	TRBV6-5	-	TRBJ2-7	TGTGCCAGCACCACATCCGGGAACCTCAACTACGAGCAGTACTTC	CASTTSGNLNYEQYF
-	TRBV2	TRBD2	TRBJ2-3	TGTGCCAGCAGTAGAGGACTAGCGGGAGGGCCAGGGGATACGCAGTATTTT	CASSRGLAGGPGDTQYF
few	TRBV7-2	-	TRBJ2-1	TGTGCCAGCAGCCGTCGGGGAGGCTCCTACAATGAGCAGTTCTTC	CASSRRGGSYNEQFF
-	TRBV6-6	TRBD2	TRBJ2-1	TGTGCCAGCAGGGGCCGATTTGAGGGAGCGGGAGATGAGCAGTTCTTC	CASRGRFEGAGDEQFF
-	TRBV9	TRBD2	TRBJ2-1	TGTGCCAGCAGCGGGGGACTAGCGGCTAACAATGAGCAGTTCTTC	CASSGGLAANNEQFF
-	TRBV30	TRBD1	TRBJ2-7	TGTGCCTGGAGTGTACGGACAGGGGAAAGGTCCTACGAGCAGTACTTC	CAWSVRTGERSYEQYF
-	TRBV27	-	TRBJ1-2	TGTGCCAGCAGTTTAATAGGGGCGCACTATGGCTACACCTTC	CASSLIGAHYGYTF
-	TRBV19	-	TRBJ1-5	TGTGCCAGTAGTATAGAAGGGACAAGCAATCAGCCCCAGCATTTT	CASSIEGTSNQPQHF
once	TRBV4-1	-	TRBJ2-2	TGCGCCAGCAGCGTACAGGGAACCGGGGAGCTGTTTTTT	CASSVQGTGELFF
-	TRBV25-1	-	TRBJ2-5	TGTGCCAGCAGTGGTTTACTCCAAGAGACCCAGTACTTC	CASSGLLQETQYF
-	TRBV9	TRBD2	TRBJ2-2	TGTGCCAGCAGCGCAGCGGGAGGCACAAACACCGGGGAGCTGTTTTTT	CASSAAGGTNTGELFF
-	TRBV12-3/TRBV12-4	-	TRBJ2-1	TGTGCCGGCACGATCGGAGGGCAGTTCTTC	CAGTIGGQFF